The source of this TCR beta chain is a study of blood T cell repertoires in COVID-19. Study-wide context: COVID-19 samples, acute and convalescent, were from the United States, Italy and Spain. Nucleic acid was either cDNA or gDNA, and it came from T cells, B-cell-depleted T cells, or PBMCs.

This CDR3 has 13 residues. V was trimmed by 5 bases and J by 4 bases, leaving 9 bases between them. Looked up from germline, CDR1 is SEHNR and CDR2 is FQNEAQ (reference sequence). Per the authors' pipeline: Estimates of nucleated cell counts were drawn from the amplification of reference gene primers. Libraries were prepared by immunoSEQ multiplex PCR; TCRdb keeps only in-frame clonotypes and omits some of them. The V and J calls and clone size are taken from that table; D and trimming were inferred from the DNA. In the table there are hundreds of thousands of clones, around 86% of which are singletons.

The sequence was collected from a woman aged 25 to 39 who had recovered from COVID-19. The J gene is TRBJ1-5, the V gene TRBV7-9, with a possible D match to TRBD1 (5 bases). The sequenced material came from peripheral blood. The CDR3 DNA reads as TGTGCCAGCAGCCTGGACACTAATCAGCCCCAGCATTTT. The encoded protein is CASSLDTNQPQHF.